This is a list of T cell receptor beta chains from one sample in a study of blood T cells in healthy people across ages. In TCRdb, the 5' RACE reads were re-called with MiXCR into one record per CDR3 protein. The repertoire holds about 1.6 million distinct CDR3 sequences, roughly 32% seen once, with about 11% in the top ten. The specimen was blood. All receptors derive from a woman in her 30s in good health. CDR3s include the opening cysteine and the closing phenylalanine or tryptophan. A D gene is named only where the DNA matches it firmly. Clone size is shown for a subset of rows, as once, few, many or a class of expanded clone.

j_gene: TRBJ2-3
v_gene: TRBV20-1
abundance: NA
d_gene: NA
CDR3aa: CSARVILGGTDTQYF
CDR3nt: TGCAGTGCTAGAGTGATACTAGGAGGCACAGATACGCAGTATTTT

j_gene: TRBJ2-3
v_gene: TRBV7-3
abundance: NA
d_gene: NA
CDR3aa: CASSIRRGADTQYF
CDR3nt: TGTGCCAGCAGCATTCGACGAGGCGCGGATACGCAGTATTTT

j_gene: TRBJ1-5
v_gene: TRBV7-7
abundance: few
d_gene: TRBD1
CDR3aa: CASSTGQDQGNQPQHF
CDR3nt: TGTGCCAGCAGCACAGGACAGGACCAGGGCAATCAGCCCCAGCATTTT

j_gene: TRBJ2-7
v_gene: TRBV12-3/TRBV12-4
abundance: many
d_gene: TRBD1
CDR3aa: CASNTGGRYEQYF
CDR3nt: TGTGCCAGTAACACAGGGGGCAGATACGAGCAGTACTTC

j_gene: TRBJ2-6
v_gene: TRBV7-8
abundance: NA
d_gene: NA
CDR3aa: CASSPPTAGVNVLTF
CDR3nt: TGTGCCAGCAGCCCACCGACGGCTGGGGTCAACGTCCTGACTTTC

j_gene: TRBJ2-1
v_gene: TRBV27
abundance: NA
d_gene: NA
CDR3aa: CASSLTGTLYNEQFF
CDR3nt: TGTGCCAGCAGTTTAACCGGGACACTCTACAATGAGCAGTTCTTC

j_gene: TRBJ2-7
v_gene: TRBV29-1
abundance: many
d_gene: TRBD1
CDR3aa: CSVVGNRGNYEQYF
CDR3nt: TGCAGCGTTGTGGGGAACAGGGGCAACTACGAGCAGTACTTC

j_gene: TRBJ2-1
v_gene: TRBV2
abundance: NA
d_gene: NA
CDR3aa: CASNPWTRPYNEQFF
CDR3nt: TGTGCCAGCAACCCATGGACCCGGCCCTACAATGAGCAGTTCTTC

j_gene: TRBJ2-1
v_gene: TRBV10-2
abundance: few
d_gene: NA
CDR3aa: CASSGESGVIYNEQFF
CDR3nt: TGCGCCAGCAGCGGGGAATCGGGGGTTATCTACAATGAGCAGTTCTTC

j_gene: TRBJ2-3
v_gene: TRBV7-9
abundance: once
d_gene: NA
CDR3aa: CASSQPRPGVLDTQYF
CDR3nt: TGTGCCAGCAGCCAACCCCGTCCTGGGGTTCTAGATACGCAGTATTTT